These 23 T cell receptor beta chains were sequenced from one sample in a study of breast tumors, draining lymph nodes, adjacent tissues. A single record per CDR3 protein comes from TCRdb applying MiXCR to the multiplex PCR reads. The sample lists around 150,000 distinct CDR3 sequences, approximately 32% occurring once. Axillary draining lymph nodes of breast cancer patients supplied the node samples. Sequencing was performed on axillary lymph node tissue. These receptors were taken from a female donor with breast cancer. Some clones in this sample may be carry-over from other donors' samples.

There are many counts of this clonotype. The chain couples TRBV11-2 to TRBJ2-7, with TRBD2 identical over 9 bases. Germline assignment: CDR1 SGHAT and CDR2 FQNNGV. With 1 base clipped from V and 0 bases from J, the junction kept 1 base outside the gene matches. The CDR3 totals 15 residues. The CDR3 DNA is TGTGCCAGCAGCTTAGGCGGGGGGGTCTCCTACGAGCAGTACTTC. This codes for CASSLGGGVSYEQYF.

This clonotype appeared many times. The rearrangement joins TRBV5-1 to TRBJ1-4; TRBD1 matches 7 bases. The ends lost 0 bases at V and 8 bases at J; junction bases unmatched: 10. Per the germline V gene, CDR1 is SGHRS and CDR2 is YFSETQ. The CDR3 runs to 16 residues. The CDR3 sequence is CASSLGPGQSGEKLFF. CDR3 DNA sequence: TGCGCCAGCAGCTTGGGACCGGGACAGAGTGGGGAAAAACTGTTTTTT.

This clonotype turned up a few times. At one of its ends the junction is not consistent with the germline gene, which may arise from a read error. This chain's CDR3 is CASNENTEASF. DNA for the CDR3: TGTGCCAGCAACGAAAACACTGAAGCTTCCTTT. The rearrangement uses TRBV7-9 and TRBJ1-1; no clear D. This CDR3 spans 11 amino acids. The V gene's germline CDR1 is SEHNR and CDR2 FQNEAQ (reference sequence).

There are many counts of this clonotype. V gene TRBV11-2 combines with J gene TRBJ2-2; TRBD1 is a possible D gene (6 bases). Trimming took off 5 bases at V and 1 base at J, with 14 bases between the two ends. Germline assignment: CDR1 SGHAT and CDR2 FQNNGV. The CDR3 runs to 16 residues. The DNA of the CDR3 is TGTGCCAGCAGCCGCGCGACAGGATGGAACACCGGGGAGCTGTTTTTT. This gives the protein CASSRATGWNTGELFF.

Ten or more counts support this clonotype. V usage is TRBV20-1 and J usage is TRBJ1-5, with a tentative D call TRBD1 (5 bases). The CDR3 covers 15 residues. Trimming took off 1 base at V and 3 bases at J, with 13 bases between the two ends. Germline assignment: CDR1 DFQATT and CDR2 SNEGSKA (reference sequence). Here the CDR3 reads CSARAGGETNQPQHF. CDR3 nucleotide sequence: TGCAGTGCTAGAGCGGGAGGGGAAACCAATCAGCCCCAGCATTTT.

The chain joins TRBV11-2 to TRBJ1-2; D unresolved. The CDR3 contains 13 residues. V dropped 5 bases and J dropped 8 bases, with 15 bases sitting between them. Germline CDR1 and CDR2: SGHAT and FQNNGV. CDR3 loop: CASSLNGVDGYTF. The CDR3 DNA sequence: TGTGCCAGCAGCCTCAACGGGGTTGACGGCTACACCTTC.

This clonotype showed up many times. The V and J genes are TRBV20-1 and TRBJ2-2, with a weak D call TRBD2 (5 bases). Germline values: CDR1 DFQATT, CDR2 SNEGSKA (reference sequence). V gave up 6 bases and J gave up 7 bases, with 12 bases separating them. This CDR3 is built from 12 residues. The CDR3 bases are TGCAGTGCCCGCGGGCCCTTCGGGGAGCTGTTTTTT. Residues: CSARGPFGELFF.

This chain uses TRBV7-2 with TRBJ2-3, with 8 bases matching TRBD2. V shed 5 bases, J shed 14 bases, and the junction held 15 bases outside the gene matches. This CDR3 has 14 amino acids. The germline gives CDR1 SGHTA, CDR2 FQGNSA. The CDR3 here is CASSRAGGTDTWYF. CDR3 nucleotide sequence: TGTGCCAGCAGCCGTGCGGGAGGCACAGATACGTGGTATTTT. The entire variable domain, with the rest obtained from reference TRBV7-2 and TRBJ2-3, is as follows: GAGVSQSPSNKVTEKGKDVELRCDPISGHTALYWYRQSLGQGLEFLIYFQGNSAPDKSGLPSDRFSAERTGGSVSTLTIQRTQQEDSAVYLCASSRAGGTDTWYFGPGTRLTVL.

This clonotype occurred many times. This chain joins TRBV2 and TRBJ1-5, with a tentative D call TRBD1 (5 bases). V lost 6 bases and J 0 bases, leaving 15 bases between the germline ends. The CDR3 runs 16 residues. In germline, CDR1 is SNHLY, CDR2 FYNNEI. This CDR3 is CASSPDGTLSNQPQHF. CDR3 nucleotide sequence: TGTGCCAGCAGCCCAGACGGGACCCTTAGCAATCAGCCCCAGCATTTT. Full variable domain (missing parts from reference TRBV2 and TRBJ1-5): EPEVTQTPSHQVTQMGQEVILRCVPISNHLYFYWYRQILGQKVEFLVSFYNNEISEKSEIFDDQFSVERPDGSNFTLKIRSTKLEDSAMYFCASSPDGTLSNQPQHFGDGTRLSIL.

For this clonotype: Germline and junction disagree at one end, which may indicate a read error. The gene calls are TRBV13 and TRBJ2-2; D is perhaps TRBD1 or TRBD2 (5 bases each). Looked up from germline, CDR1 is PRHDT and CDR2 is FYEKMQ (reference sequence). The CDR3 has 14 residues. The CDR3 loop reads CASSLMGVSGELSF. In DNA form, the CDR3 reads TGTGCCAGCAGCTTAATGGGGGTCTCTGGGGAGCTGTCTTTT.

This clonotype showed up many times. The V call is TRBV2, the J call TRBJ1-1; D unresolved. Germline assignment: CDR1 SNHLY and CDR2 FYNNEI. V lost 8 bases and J 1 base, leaving 14 bases between the germline ends. This CDR3 is built from 14 residues. The CDR3 nucleotides read TGTGCCAGCGCGTACCTACATTGGAACACTGAAGCTTTCTTT. Translation: CASAYLHWNTEAFF.

This clonotype was counted at least ten times. The chain recombines TRBV19 with TRBJ2-2; 8 bases are a match to TRBD1. Unmatched junction bases numbered 13, after V lost 4 bases and J lost 6 bases. The CDR3 is 17 amino acids. Germline-derived CDR1 and CDR2 are LNHDA and SQIVND (reference sequence). The CDR3 region is CASSKGRAGGPSGELFF. The DNA of the CDR3 is TGTGCCAGTAGTAAGGGTCGGGCAGGGGGCCCCTCCGGGGAGCTGTTTTTT.

Worth noting for this clonotype: The DNA is omitted, as the CDR3 cannot be located on it reliably, and the CDR3 follows TCRdb's listing. V is TRBV19 and J is TRBJ1-3; TRBD1 reflects the table's D call only, with no check against the DNA. Germline CDR1 and CDR2: LNHDA and SQIVND (reference sequence). The length of the CDR3 is 24 amino acids, counting both ends. Here the CDR3 reads CASSMVGESSYEQYFGLSGNTIYF.

The V gene is TRBV28, the J gene TRBJ2-4, with D unclear. V was shortened by 5 bases and J by 1 base, with 12 bases between the two germline ends. Germline V lookup: CDR1 MDHEN, CDR2 SYDVKM. The CDR3 consists of 15 residues. CDR3 sequence: CASSDSFGAKNIQYF. CDR3 bases: TGTGCCAGCAGTGACTCGTTCGGGGCCAAAAACATTCAGTACTTC.

This clonotype was found a few times. Here the CDR3 omits its conserved ending phenylalanine or tryptophan, so a read error is the likely source. The limits of the CDR3 on the DNA are not certain, so only TCRdb's listed CDR3 is given. This chain uses TRBV10-3 with TRBJ2-5; the table names TRBD1, a call not compared with the DNA. The CDR3 totals 15 residues, both ends included. Germline V lookup: CDR1 ENHRY, CDR2 SYGVKD. CDR3 sequence: CAISGGTGDGCTFGS.

Of note for this clonotype: A much more abundant neighbour one base away suggests this may be a read error. This chain joins TRBV13 and TRBJ2-7; a possible D gene is TRBD1 (5 bases). Germline lookup yields CDR1 PRHDT and CDR2 FYEKMQ (reference sequence). V was clipped by 4 bases and J by 1 base, with 20 bases between them. The CDR3 spans 17 residues. The CDR3 protein is CASSSPRLEQGSYEQYF. CDR3 in DNA: TGTGCCAGCAGCTCCCCCAGACTTGAGCAGGGTTCCTACGAGCAGTACTTC. Using reference TRBV13 and TRBJ2-7 for the parts outside the CDR3, the full variable domain is AAGVIQSPRHLIKEKRETATLKCYPIPRHDTVYWYQQGPGQDPQFLISFYEKMQSDKGSIPDRFSAQQFSDYHSELNMSSLELGDSALYFCASSSPRLEQGSYEQYFGPGTRLTVT.

For this clonotype: The CDR3 does not close with the conserved phenylalanine or tryptophan, likely indicating a read error. It is unclear where the CDR3 begins or ends on the DNA, so no DNA is shown, and the CDR3 is as TCRdb lists it. The rearrangement links TRBV20-1 to TRBJ1-6; the DNA was not compared with TRBD1, the D call given in the table. Germline lookup yields CDR1 DFQATT and CDR2 SNEGSKA (reference sequence). Inclusive of both ends, the CDR3 amounts to 8 amino acids. CDR3 loop: CSARGTVT.

This clonotype ranks as medium-sized. The chain has TRBV29-1 and TRBJ2-5, with D hard to call. V lost 3 bases and J lost 5, with 10 bases in between. The CDR3 has 12 amino acids. CDR1 and CDR2 from the germline V gene are SQVTM and ANQGSEA. The CDR3 nucleotides are TGCAGCGTTGACTTTGGGCGGGAGACCCAGTACTTC. Its translation: CSVDFGRETQYF.

The chain carries TRBV2 and TRBJ2-7, with D perhaps TRBD2 (6 bases). Germline V gives CDR1 SNHLY, CDR2 FYNNEI. The CDR3 runs 12 residues. The CDR3: CAQPGVGYEQYF. DNA for the CDR3: TGTGCTCAGCCGGGGGTGGGGTACGAGCAGTACTTC.

In its sample, this clonotype was seen once. The final CDR3 position lacks the conserved phenylalanine or tryptophan, pointing to a likely read error. The limits of the CDR3 on the DNA are not certain, so only TCRdb's listed CDR3 is given. V usage is TRBV7-9 and J usage is TRBJ2-5; no DNA check was done on the table's D call, TRBD2. The CDR3 has 15 amino acids, counting both end residues. The germline gives CDR1 SEHNR, CDR2 FQNEAQ (reference sequence). The CDR3 is CASTGRGWDGYTFGS.

The chain has TRBV30 and TRBJ2-5, with 11 bases matching TRBD2. CDR1 and CDR2 from the germline V gene are GTSNPN and SVGIG (reference sequence). This CDR3 comprises 15 residues. V was pared by 5 bases and J by 0 bases, with 5 bases of the junction left unmatched. CDR3 coding DNA: TGTGCCTGGCTTCTAGCGGGGGGAAACCAAGAGACCCAGTACTTC. This gives the protein CAWLLAGGNQETQYF.

This clonotype was seen at least ten times. The CDR3 DNA is TGTGCCAGCAGCCCCCACTTGGCAGAGAATAATTCACCCCTCCACTTT. Translating gives CASSPHLAENNSPLHF. The rearrangement joins TRBV9 to TRBJ1-6; no clear D. The V end was cut by 4 bases, the J end by 5 bases, with 16 bases between. The germline V gene encodes CDR1 SGDLS and CDR2 YYNGEE. The CDR3 loop spans 16 amino acids.

There are a few counts of this clonotype. This could be a read error, since a much larger clone is one nucleotide away. The chain joins TRBV6-5 to TRBJ1-2; D is perhaps TRBD1 (5 bases). The CDR3 is 14 amino acids. Germline lookup yields CDR1 MNHEY and CDR2 SVGAGI. Trimming shortened V by 4 bases and J by 8 bases, and 17 bases separated the two germline ends. The CDR3 nucleotides are TGTGCCAGCAGTTCCTCCTTCCAGGGCACGGGCTACACCTTC. Protein product: CASSSSFQGTGYTF.